This T cell receptor beta chain was found in a study of monozygotic twins with inflammatory bowel disease. Roughly 3,500 ng of total RNA went into each TCR library. Nested PCRs of about 17 and 10 cycles, two in total, were run on TCRalpha and TCRbeta cDNA. One entry per CDR3 protein, without DNA, is what TCRdb gives after re-calling the 5' RACE reads. This table holds some 190,000 distinct CDR3 sequences. The V gene's germline CDR1 is MNHEY and CDR2 SVGAGI. CDR3 length equals 13 residues. Findings and caveats of the study: Lower sharing of clonotypes with other individuals was seen in IBD patients than in healthy twins. This was most marked in patients showing signs of disease activity. Ultimately, a single strong signal or clonotype associated with IBD was not supported.

Remarks on this clonotype: Its antigen is still unknown.

The sequence came from a human donor with ulcerative colitis or Crohn's disease, or a healthy co-twin of an affected twin (not recorded which). The chain has TRBV6-5 and TRBJ1-1. Sequencing was performed on blood. CDR3 residues: CASSYKVNTEAFF.